Listed below are T cell receptor beta chains from one sample, sequenced in a study of blood T cell repertoires in COVID-19. The method was immunoSEQ multiplex PCR; TCRdb's version includes in-frame clones alone and lacks a portion of them. The repertoire holds about 59,000 clones, with 81% as singletons. Sequencing was done on a sample of peripheral blood. The receptor set was obtained from a woman of 80 years or more with active or convalescent COVID-19. Each CDR3 is given with its conserved first and last residue. D genes are given only for firm matches. Clone sizes are given selectively: once, few, many, or a class where the clone is expanded.

>.|TRBV14|TRBJ1-1|.
TGTGCCAGCAGCCAAGATCGCAGGGCAGGGCGAGCTTTCTTT
CASSQDRRAGRAFF
>TRBD1|TRBV20-1|TRBJ1-5|.
TGCAGTGCTAGTGGGACAGGGTACAATCAGCCCCAGCATTTT
CSASGTGYNQPQHF
>.|TRBV2|TRBJ2-7|.
TGTGCCAGCAGTGAAGATCCAGGGAACGAGCAGTACTTC
CASSEDPGNEQYF
>TRBD1|TRBV29-1|TRBJ2-7|.
TGCAGCGTTCAGCCTGGGACAGGTTTATCCTACGAGCAGTACTTC
CSVQPGTGLSYEQYF
>.|TRBV20-1|TRBJ2-7|.
TGCAGTGCAGTAGAAATCGAGCAGTACTTC
CSAVEIEQYF
>.|TRBV6-2/TRBV6-3|TRBJ1-2|.
TGTGCCAGCAGTTACTCGGTACAGGTCGGGCTGTATGGCTACACCTTC
CASSYSVQVGLYGYTF
>TRBD1|TRBV5-1|TRBJ2-5|.
TGCGCCAGCAGCCCCGGGACAGGGGTTGGGGAGACCCAGTACTTC
CASSPGTGVGETQYF
>.|TRBV6-2/TRBV6-3|TRBJ1-5|.
TGTGCCAGCAGTTCAAGCCAATCCCGTCAGCCCCAGCATTTT
CASSSSQSRQPQHF
>.|TRBV29-1|TRBJ1-2|.
TGCAGCGTTGAAGATCGGGCAGGGGCGTATGGCTACACCTTC
CSVEDRAGAYGYTF
>TRBD1|TRBV24-1|TRBJ2-1|.
TGTGCCACCAGTGATCACCCCGGGACAGCCTACAATGAGCAGTTCTTC
CATSDHPGTAYNEQFF
>.|TRBV29-1|TRBJ1-2|.
TGCAGCGTCACTTCTAACTATGGCTACACCTTC
CSVTSNYGYTF
>.|TRBV19|TRBJ1-2|.
TGTGCCAGTAGTATCCCAGGGGCGAGTGGCTACACCTTC
CASSIPGASGYTF
>.|TRBV5-1|TRBJ2-5|.
TGCGCCACCAAGAGGGGCAGGGGTGCAGAGACCCAGTACTTC
CATKRGRGAETQYF
>.|TRBV23-1|TRBJ2-6|.
TGCGCCAGCAGTCGAGCAGGCCTCTCTGGGGCCAACGTCCTGACTTTC
CASSRAGLSGANVLTF
>.|TRBV5-1|TRBJ1-2|.
TGCGCCAGCTCGACAAGCAACTATGGCTACACCTTC
CASSTSNYGYTF
>.|TRBV5-6|TRBJ1-2|.
TGTGCCAGCAGCACCAAAACAGGGTTCTATGGCTACACCTTC
CASSTKTGFYGYTF
>TRBD2|TRBV5-1|TRBJ2-3|.
TGCGCCAGCAGCTTGGCCCCCAGCGGGGCGCCAGATACGCAGTATTTT
CASSLAPSGAPDTQYF
>.|TRBV14|TRBJ2-5|once
TGTGCCAGCAGCCATTTAAGCGGGCTCACGGGGTTTTGGGAGACCCAGTACTTC
CASSHLSGLTGFWETQYF
>.|TRBV7-2|TRBJ1-6|once
TGTGCCAGCAGCCCCCACCTGGACGGGAGTAGGGCACCCCTCCACTTT
CASSPHLDGSRAPLHF
>.|TRBV18|TRBJ1-2|once
TGTGCCAGCTCACCCCCCGGCAGGGCCTATGGCTACACCTTC
CASSPPGRAYGYTF
>.|TRBV7-2|TRBJ1-4|once
TGTGCCAGCAGCACCTCGCCAGGCCAAGGGGGAGAAAAACTGTTTTTT
CASSTSPGQGGEKLFF
>.|TRBV9|TRBJ1-6|once
TGTGCCAGCAGCGTAGGGGCAGATAATTCACCCCTCCACTTT
CASSVGADNSPLHF
>TRBD1|TRBV3-1/TRBV3-2|TRBJ1-2|.
TGTGCCAGCAGCCAAAGGACAGGGACGGACTATGGCTACACCTTC
CASSQRTGTDYGYTF
>TRBD1|TRBV5-5|TRBJ1-4|.
TGTGCCAGCAGAAACAGGGGCTCGGGTGAAAAACTGTTTTTT
CASRNRGSGEKLFF
>.|TRBV5-4|TRBJ1-6|.
TGTGCCAGCAGCTTATATACAGGCCCGAATTCACCCCTCCACTTT
CASSLYTGPNSPLHF
>TRBD1|TRBV10-2|TRBJ1-2|.
TGCGCCAGCAGCACGGGACAGGGGGGCTATGGCTACACCTTC
CASSTGQGGYGYTF
>TRBD2|TRBV5-1|TRBJ2-3|.
TGCGCCAGCAGCTTAGGGACTAGCGGGGGGGACACAGATACGCAGTATTTT
CASSLGTSGGDTDTQYF
>TRBD2|TRBV19|TRBJ2-3|few
TGTGCCAGTAGTAAGGGACTAGCGGGGGGCACAGATACGCAGTATTTT
CASSKGLAGGTDTQYF
>.|TRBV6-6|TRBJ2-1|.
TGTGCCAGCGGTCCTAGGGGCAATGAGCAGTTCTTC
CASGPRGNEQFF
>.|TRBV7-6|TRBJ2-2|.
TGTGCCAGCAGCTTAGTAGTAACGCCGAACACCGGGGAGCTGTTTTTT
CASSLVVTPNTGELFF
>.|TRBV6-2/TRBV6-3|TRBJ2-7|once
TGTGCCAGCAGCACAGGGCCATCCTACGAGCAGTACTTC
CASSTGPSYEQYF
>.|TRBV11-3|TRBJ2-7|.
TGTGCCAGCAGCTTGAACAGGGAAAGTTACGAGCAGTACTTC
CASSLNRESYEQYF
>.|TRBV27|TRBJ2-3|once
TGTGCCAGCAGTCCTACGGGACTCCGGACGCAGTATTTT
CASSPTGLRTQYF
>.|TRBV3-1/TRBV3-2|TRBJ1-2|.
TGTGCCAGCAGCCAAGATCTCACAGGGACCTATGGCTACACCTTC
CASSQDLTGTYGYTF
>TRBD2|TRBV14|TRBJ2-5|.
TGTGCCAGCAGCCTCCCCGGGACTAGCGGACAAGAGACCCAGTACTTC
CASSLPGTSGQETQYF
>.|TRBV18|TRBJ1-1|.
TGTGCCAGCTCACCGGTTGAATCGGGGAACACTGAAGCTTTCTTT
CASSPVESGNTEAFF
>.|TRBV5-1|TRBJ1-1|.
TGCGCCAGCAGCTGGTGGGGGGATGCGAAAACTGAAGCTTTCTTT
CASSWWGDAKTEAFF
>.|TRBV9|TRBJ1-3|.
TGTGCCAGCAGCGTATCTAGCTCTGGAAACACCATATATTTT
CASSVSSSGNTIYF
>TRBD1|TRBV6-5|TRBJ2-2|few
TGTGCCAGCAGACGACAGGGGGCGGGGACCGGGGAGCTGTTTTTT
CASRRQGAGTGELFF
>.|TRBV29-1|TRBJ2-5|.
TGCAGCGGCCGACAGGCAAGCCAAGAGACCCAGTACTTC
CSGRQASQETQYF
>.|TRBV5-1|TRBJ2-1|.
TGCGCCAGCAGCTTGGAGAGAGCGGGTGCCTACAATGAGCAGTTCTTC
CASSLERAGAYNEQFF
>.|TRBV7-2|TRBJ1-2|few
TGTGCCAGCAGCTTAGACCCAGGGGCCCCCTATGGCTACACCTTC
CASSLDPGAPYGYTF
>TRBD1|TRBV19|TRBJ2-7|.
TGTGCCAGTAGTATTGAGGGGGCCGGCGAGCAGTACTTC
CASSIEGAGEQYF
>.|TRBV6-5|TRBJ1-5|.
TGTGCCAGCAGGGAGCCTAGCAATCAGCCCCAGCATTTT
CASREPSNQPQHF
>.|TRBV27|TRBJ2-1|.
TGTGCCAGCGAGGGGGGGGTATACAATGAGCAGTTCTTC
CASEGGVYNEQFF
>TRBD1|TRBV5-1|TRBJ1-3|.
TGCGCCAGCAGCCAGACGACAGGGGTCGATGGAAACACCATATATTTT
CASSQTTGVDGNTIYF
>.|TRBV4-1|TRBJ1-1|.
TGCGCCAGCAGCCAAGGGCAGGTGCCCACTGAAGCTTTCTTT
CASSQGQVPTEAFF
>.|TRBV7-3|TRBJ1-6|.
TGTGCCAGCAGCTACACAGGGAAAGGGTCACCCCTCCACTTT
CASSYTGKGSPLHF
>TRBD1|TRBV13|TRBJ2-7|.
TGTGCCAGCAGCTTTGGACAGGGGAGGTACGAGCAGTACTTC
CASSFGQGRYEQYF
>TRBD2|TRBV4-2|TRBJ2-2|.
TGTGCCAGCAGCCAGGTGGGGGGGAAAGCCGGGGAGCTGTTTTTT
CASSQVGGKAGELFF
>TRBD2|TRBV11-2|TRBJ2-1|.
TGTGCCAGCAGGCCCCCAGTAGCGGGGGGGTGGAATGAGCAGTTCTTC
CASRPPVAGGWNEQFF
>.|TRBV10-3|TRBJ1-5|.
TGTGCCATCAGTGAGGACACGGCGGGGCAGCCCCAGCATTTT
CAISEDTAGQPQHF
>TRBD1|TRBV6-5|TRBJ2-7|.
TGTGCCAGCAGTTACTCGGGGACAGGGGTGGGGGAGCAGTACTTC
CASSYSGTGVGEQYF
>.|TRBV7-3|TRBJ1-1|once
TGTGCCAGCAGCCGCGGCGGGGCCCTGAACACTGAAGCTTTCTTT
CASSRGGALNTEAFF
>TRBD2|TRBV7-2|TRBJ2-3|.
TGTGCCAGCAGCTTTCTTTTTCGGGCGGGGGTTACAGATACGCAGTATTTT
CASSFLFRAGVTDTQYF